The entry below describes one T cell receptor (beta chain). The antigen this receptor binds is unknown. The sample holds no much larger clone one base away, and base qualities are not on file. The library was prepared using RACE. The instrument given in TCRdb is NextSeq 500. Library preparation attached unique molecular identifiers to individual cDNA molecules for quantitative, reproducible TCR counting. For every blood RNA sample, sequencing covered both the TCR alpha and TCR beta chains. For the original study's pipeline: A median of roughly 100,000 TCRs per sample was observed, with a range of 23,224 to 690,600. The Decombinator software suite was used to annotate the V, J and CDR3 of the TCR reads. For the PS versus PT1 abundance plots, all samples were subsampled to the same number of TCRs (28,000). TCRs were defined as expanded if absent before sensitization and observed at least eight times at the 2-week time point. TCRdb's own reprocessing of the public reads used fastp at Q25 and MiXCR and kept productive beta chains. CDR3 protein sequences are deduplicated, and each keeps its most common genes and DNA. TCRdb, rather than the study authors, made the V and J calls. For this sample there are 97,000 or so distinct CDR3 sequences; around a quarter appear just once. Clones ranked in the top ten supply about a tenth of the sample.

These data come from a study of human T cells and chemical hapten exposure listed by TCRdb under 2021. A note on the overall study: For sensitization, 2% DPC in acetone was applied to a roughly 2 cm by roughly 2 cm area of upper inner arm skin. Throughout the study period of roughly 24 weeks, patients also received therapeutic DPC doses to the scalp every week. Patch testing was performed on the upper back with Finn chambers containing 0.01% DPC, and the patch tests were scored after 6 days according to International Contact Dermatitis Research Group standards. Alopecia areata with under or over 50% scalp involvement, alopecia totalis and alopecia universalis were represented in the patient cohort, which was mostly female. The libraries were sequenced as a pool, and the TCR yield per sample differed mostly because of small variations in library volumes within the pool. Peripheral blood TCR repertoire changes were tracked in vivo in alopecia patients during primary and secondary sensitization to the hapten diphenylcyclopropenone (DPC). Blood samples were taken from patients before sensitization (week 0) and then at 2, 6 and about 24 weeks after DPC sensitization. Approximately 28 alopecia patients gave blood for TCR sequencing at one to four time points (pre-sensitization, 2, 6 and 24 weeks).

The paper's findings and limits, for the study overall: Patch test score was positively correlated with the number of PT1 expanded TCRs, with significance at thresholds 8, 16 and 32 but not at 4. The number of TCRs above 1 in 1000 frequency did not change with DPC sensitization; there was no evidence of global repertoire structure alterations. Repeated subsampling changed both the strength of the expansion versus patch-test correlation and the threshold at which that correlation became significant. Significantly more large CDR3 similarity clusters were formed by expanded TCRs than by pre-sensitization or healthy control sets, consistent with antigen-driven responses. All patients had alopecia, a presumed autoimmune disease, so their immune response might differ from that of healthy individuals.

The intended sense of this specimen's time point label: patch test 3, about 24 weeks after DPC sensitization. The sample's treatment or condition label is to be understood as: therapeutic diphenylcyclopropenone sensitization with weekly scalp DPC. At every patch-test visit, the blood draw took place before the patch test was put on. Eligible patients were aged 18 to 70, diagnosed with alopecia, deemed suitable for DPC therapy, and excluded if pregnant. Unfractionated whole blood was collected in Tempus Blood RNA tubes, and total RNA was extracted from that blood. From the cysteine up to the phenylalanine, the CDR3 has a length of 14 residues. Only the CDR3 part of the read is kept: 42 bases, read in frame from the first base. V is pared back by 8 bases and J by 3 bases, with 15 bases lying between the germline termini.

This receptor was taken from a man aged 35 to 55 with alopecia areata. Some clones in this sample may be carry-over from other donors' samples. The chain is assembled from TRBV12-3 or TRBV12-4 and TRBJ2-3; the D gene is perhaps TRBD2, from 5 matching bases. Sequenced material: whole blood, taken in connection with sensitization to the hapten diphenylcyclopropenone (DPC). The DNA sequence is TGTGCCAGCCCCTCCGGGATTAGGACAGATACGCAGTATTTT. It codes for CASPSGIRTDTQYF.